This TCR beta chain appears in the sequencing data of a study of a mutant IDH1 vaccine in newly diagnosed glioma. Across the whole study: Vaccination was launched 4-6 weeks after radiotherapy alone, or with temozolomide cycles. Treated individuals were roughly 62% male and roughly 38% female, averaging 40.4 years of age. Beforehand, treatment had been radiotherapy, temozolomide, or both; the majority received both.

V was pared by 2 bases and J by 1 base, with 6 bases between. Germline CDR1 is LNHDA and CDR2 is SQIVND (reference sequence). The CDR3 sequence is 14 residues long. Comment on this clone: Its antigen is still unknown.

Clones were read by immunoSEQ multiplex PCR, and TCRdb kept only the in-frame ones, dropping some. The table includes tens of thousands of clones, 75% to 90% detected once. Documented time point: week 23, last vaccination. Doses consisted of 300 ug of mutant IDH1 20-mer peptide each, paired with topical imiquimod. The sequencing used PBMCs, collected from a glioma patient whose treatment included an IDH1 peptide vaccine. The chain is built from TRBV19 and TRBJ1-5; D is undetermined. The sequence came from a woman between 50 and 59 years old with glioma. CDR3 sequence reads: CASSIFNSNQPQHF. CDR3 nucleotide sequence: TGTGCCAGTAGTATATTTAACAGCAATCAGCCCCAGCATTTT.